These 3 T cell receptor beta chains were all obtained from the same sample, sequenced in a study of regulatory T cells in long-lasting Graves disease. Regarding time point: persistent/refractory GD, antithyroid drugs over 5 years with positive TRAb. PBMCs provided the RNA from which the TCR library was made. Building the TCR beta libraries relied on iRepertoire HTBI primers, and CDR3 regions underwent Arm-PCR. TCRdb called the multiplex PCR reads again in MiXCR, with one record for every CDR3 protein. The table includes approximately 500,000 distinct CDR3 sequences, roughly 21% detected once. The sample consisted of peripheral blood mononuclear cells (PBMCs), taken when the disease was refractory, from a patient treated with antithyroid drugs. The receptors shown here come from a female donor with Graves disease.

This clonotype was seen many times. The V call is TRBV9, the J call TRBJ1-4; 9 bases are a match to TRBD1. The germline gives CDR1 SGDLS, CDR2 YYNGEE. V trimming: 4 bases; J trimming: 3 bases; junction bases outside the gene matches: 4. The CDR3 sequence is 15 residues long. In nucleotides, the CDR3 is TGTGCCAGCAGCACGGACAGGGGTGCTAATGAAAAACTGTTTTTT. This translates into CASSTDRGANEKLFF.

This clonotype was counted many times. V and J are TRBV12-3 or TRBV12-4 and TRBJ2-5; 11 positions agree with TRBD2. The length of the CDR3 is 18 residues. After removal of 6 bases from V and 2 bases from J, the junction contained 14 bases not matched to a gene. The CDR3 protein is CASSPVRDSGGAQETQYF. In nucleotides, the CDR3 is TGTGCCAGCAGCCCAGTCAGGGATAGCGGGGGGGCTCAAGAGACCCAGTACTTC.

The V and J genes are TRBV13 and TRBJ1-6; 7 bases line up with TRBD1. V shed 3 bases and J 3 bases; nucleotides not matched to a gene: 2. Germline CDR1 is PRHDT and CDR2 is FYEKMQ (reference sequence). The CDR3 loop spans 15 amino acids. Here the CDR3 reads CASSLAGGYNSPLHF. Here the CDR3 DNA reads TGTGCCAGCAGCTTGGCAGGGGGCTATAATTCACCCCTCCACTTT.